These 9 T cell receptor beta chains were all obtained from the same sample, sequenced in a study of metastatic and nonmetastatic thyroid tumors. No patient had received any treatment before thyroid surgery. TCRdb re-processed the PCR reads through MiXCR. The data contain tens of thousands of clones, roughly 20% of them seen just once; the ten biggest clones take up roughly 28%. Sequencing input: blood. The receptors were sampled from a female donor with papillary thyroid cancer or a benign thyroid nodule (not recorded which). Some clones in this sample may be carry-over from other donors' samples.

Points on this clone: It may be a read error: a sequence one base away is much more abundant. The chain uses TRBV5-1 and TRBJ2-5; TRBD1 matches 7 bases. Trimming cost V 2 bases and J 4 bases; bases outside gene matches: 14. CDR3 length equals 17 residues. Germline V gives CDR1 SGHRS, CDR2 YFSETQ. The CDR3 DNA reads TGCGCCAGCAGCTTTACTTTGACAGGGTGGTCCGGAGAGACCCAGTACTTC. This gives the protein CASSFTLTGWSGETQYF.

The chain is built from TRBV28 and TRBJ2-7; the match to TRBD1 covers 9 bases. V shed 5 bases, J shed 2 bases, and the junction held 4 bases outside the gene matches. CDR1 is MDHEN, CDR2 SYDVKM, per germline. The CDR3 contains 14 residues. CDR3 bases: TGTGCCAGCAGTGTGGACAGGGGTCCCTACGAGCAGTACTTC. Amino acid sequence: CASSVDRGPYEQYF. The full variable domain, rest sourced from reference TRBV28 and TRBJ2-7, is DVKVTQSSRYLVKRTGEKVFLECVQDMDHENMFWYRQDPGLGLRLIYFSYDVKMKEKGDIPEGYSVSREKKERFSLILESASTNQTSMYLCASSVDRGPYEQYFGPGTRLTVT.

CDR3 region: CASSLGAAMEQYF. As DNA, the CDR3 is TGTGCCAGCAGTTTGGGCGCCGCGATGGAGCAGTACTTC. The chain employs TRBV2 and TRBJ2-7; no definite D call. Germline V gives CDR1 SNHLY, CDR2 FYNNEI. The CDR3 contains 13 residues. Trimming left V 5 bases short and J 7 bases short, with 15 bases between. The whole variable domain, remainder taken from reference TRBV2 and TRBJ2-7, is EPEVTQTPSHQVTQMGQEVILRCVPISNHLYFYWYRQILGQKVEFLVSFYNNEISEKSEIFDDQFSVERPDGSNFTLKIRSTKLEDSAMYFCASSLGAAMEQYFGPGTRLTVT.

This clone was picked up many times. The CDR3 DNA sequence: TGCAGTGCTCAAACCGACCCATCCAATGAGCAGTTCTTC. Protein sequence: CSAQTDPSNEQFF. V gene TRBV20-1 combines with J gene TRBJ2-1; the D is unclear. Germline CDR1 and CDR2: DFQATT and SNEGSKA (reference sequence). The CDR3 extends over 13 amino acids. Trimming took off 5 bases at V and 6 bases at J, with 14 bases between the two ends.

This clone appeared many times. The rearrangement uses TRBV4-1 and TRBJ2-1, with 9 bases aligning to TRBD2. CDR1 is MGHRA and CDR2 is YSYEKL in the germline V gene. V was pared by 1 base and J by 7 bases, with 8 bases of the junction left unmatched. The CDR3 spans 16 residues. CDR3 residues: CASSQGGGRATNEQFF. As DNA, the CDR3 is TGCGCCAGCAGCCAAGGGGGCGGGAGGGCCACTAATGAGCAGTTCTTC.

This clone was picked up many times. CDR3 coding DNA: TGTGCCAGCAGCCCCCGGACTAGCGGGAAAGGCCAAAATGAGCAGTTCTTC. As protein: CASSPRTSGKGQNEQFF. This chain links TRBV11-2 with TRBJ2-1, with TRBD2 identical over 12 bases. With 5 bases clipped from V and 7 bases from J, the junction kept 12 bases outside the gene matches. CDR1 and CDR2 (germline): SGHAT, FQNNGV. There are 17 residues in the CDR3.

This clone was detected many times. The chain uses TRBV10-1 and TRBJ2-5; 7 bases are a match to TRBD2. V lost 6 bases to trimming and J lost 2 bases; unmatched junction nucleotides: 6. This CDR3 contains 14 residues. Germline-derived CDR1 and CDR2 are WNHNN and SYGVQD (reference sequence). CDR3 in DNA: TGCGCCAGCAGAAGCGGGACCAAACAAGAGACCCAGTACTTC. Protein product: CASRSGTKQETQYF.

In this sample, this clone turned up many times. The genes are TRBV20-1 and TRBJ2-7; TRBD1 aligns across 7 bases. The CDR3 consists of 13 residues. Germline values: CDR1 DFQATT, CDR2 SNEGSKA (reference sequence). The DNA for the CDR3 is TGCAGACTAGGGACAAATCAGGGGGACGAGCAGTACTTC. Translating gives CRLGTNQGDEQYF.

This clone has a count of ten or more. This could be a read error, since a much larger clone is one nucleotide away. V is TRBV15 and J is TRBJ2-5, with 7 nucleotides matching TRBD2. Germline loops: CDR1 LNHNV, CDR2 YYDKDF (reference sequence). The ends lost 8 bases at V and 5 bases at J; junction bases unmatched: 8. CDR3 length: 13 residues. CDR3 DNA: TGTGCCACCGGGCGGGGGAGGTTGGAGACCCAGTACTTC. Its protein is CATGRGRLETQYF.